The sequence of this T cell receptor beta chain was determined in a study of CD8+CD57+ T cells in acquired aplastic anemia. This clonotype appeared a few times. All sequencing subjects had displayed CD8+CD57+ cell expansion on flow cytometry. The CDR3 has 14 amino acids. From germline, CDR1 is MNHEY and CDR2 SMNVEV (reference sequence). V was cut by 0 bases and J by 4 bases, with 9 bases left in between. Genomic DNA acted as the template from which TCR beta VDJ combination and CDR3 sequence profiling were carried out. Via MiXCR, TCRdb re-called the reads, giving one row per CDR3 protein. The sample includes roughly 180,000 distinct CDR3 sequences, more than 60% of them seen just once.

The TCR sequence derives from a human donor with aplastic anemia. The rearrangement links TRBV27 to TRBJ1-1; the D gene is possibly TRBD1 (5 bases). Sequenced material: sorted CD4+, CD8+, or CD8+CD57+ T cells (not recorded which) from PBMCs. The DNA of the CDR3 is TGTGCCAGCAGTTTATCTATCAGGGCCACTGAAGCTTTCTTT. Protein: CASSLSIRATEAFF.